A selection of T cell receptor beta chains follows, all from one sample in a study of blood T cell repertoires in COVID-19. Sequencing was performed with immunoSEQ multiplex PCR; in TCRdb, only in-frame clones are kept and a portion is missing. This sample has roughly 410,000 clones, with around 91% found just once. What was sequenced was peripheral blood. The receptor set was obtained from a woman aged 40 to 49 with COVID-19, enrolled during active disease. Each CDR3 is given with its conserved first and last residue. D genes are given only for firm matches. Part of the rows lack a size; the others show once, few, many or a class for expanded clones.

d_call: TRBD2; v_call: TRBV12-3/TRBV12-4; j_call: TRBJ2-7; clone_size: NA; cdr3_nt: TGTGCCAGCAGTCTACTAGCGGCATACGAGCAGTACTTC; cdr3_aa: CASSLLAAYEQYF
d_call: NA; v_call: TRBV7-8; j_call: TRBJ1-4; clone_size: NA; cdr3_nt: TGTGCCAGCAGCTGGCCAGGGGATAATGAAAAACTGTTTTTT; cdr3_aa: CASSWPGDNEKLFF
d_call: NA; v_call: TRBV7-9; j_call: TRBJ1-2; clone_size: NA; cdr3_nt: TGTGCCAGCAGCTTAACGGCTAACAGGGTAACCGGCTACACCTTC; cdr3_aa: CASSLTANRVTGYTF
d_call: TRBD2; v_call: TRBV9; j_call: TRBJ2-1; clone_size: NA; cdr3_nt: TGTGCCAGCAGCGAGGCCGGGACTAGCTTCTACAATGAGCAGTTCTTC; cdr3_aa: CASSEAGTSFYNEQFF
d_call: TRBD2; v_call: TRBV24-1; j_call: TRBJ2-1; clone_size: NA; cdr3_nt: TGTGCCACCAGTGATGGGGCTAGCGGGTCCTACAATGAGCAGTTCTTC; cdr3_aa: CATSDGASGSYNEQFF
d_call: TRBD1; v_call: TRBV6-5; j_call: TRBJ1-5; clone_size: NA; cdr3_nt: TGTGCCAGCAGTTATAACAGGGGGAGCAATCAGCCCCAGCATTTT; cdr3_aa: CASSYNRGSNQPQHF
d_call: NA; v_call: TRBV19; j_call: TRBJ1-6; clone_size: NA; cdr3_nt: TGTGCCAGTAGTATTAGGGGATTGGACCCCTCGGCACCCCTCCACTTT; cdr3_aa: CASSIRGLDPSAPLHF
d_call: NA; v_call: TRBV29-1; j_call: TRBJ1-2; clone_size: NA; cdr3_nt: TGCAGCGTTGAGGTTTGGGCAGCCCACACCTTC; cdr3_aa: CSVEVWAAHTF
d_call: NA; v_call: TRBV11-2; j_call: TRBJ1-5; clone_size: few; cdr3_nt: TGTGCCAGCAGCTTAGATCAGTATCAGCCCCAGCATTTT; cdr3_aa: CASSLDQYQPQHF
d_call: TRBD1; v_call: TRBV5-1; j_call: TRBJ1-5; clone_size: NA; cdr3_nt: TGCGCCAGCAGCCCGGCAGGGGGCAGCAATCAGCCCCAGCATTTT; cdr3_aa: CASSPAGGSNQPQHF
d_call: NA; v_call: TRBV27; j_call: TRBJ2-5; clone_size: NA; cdr3_nt: TGTGCCAGCACCCCTCTACCAGGCCGGGGACTCCAAGAGACCCAGTACTTC; cdr3_aa: CASTPLPGRGLQETQYF
d_call: NA; v_call: TRBV30; j_call: TRBJ2-1; clone_size: NA; cdr3_nt: TGTGCCTGGAGTGTACGCATAGCGAACCCTTTCTCCTACAATGAGCAGTTCTTC; cdr3_aa: CAWSVRIANPFSYNEQFF
d_call: TRBD2; v_call: TRBV4-3; j_call: TRBJ2-5; clone_size: once; cdr3_nt: TGCGCCAGCAGCCAAGAAAGTAGCGGGAGGGGTGGACGTGAGACCCAGTACTTC; cdr3_aa: CASSQESSGRGGRETQYF
d_call: NA; v_call: TRBV4-1; j_call: TRBJ2-5; clone_size: NA; cdr3_nt: TGCGCCAGCAGCCTAACCCCCGGGGAGTTCGAGACCCAGTACTTC; cdr3_aa: CASSLTPGEFETQYF
d_call: NA; v_call: TRBV5-1; j_call: TRBJ1-1; clone_size: NA; cdr3_nt: TGCGCCAGCAGCTCGACAGCTAACACTGAAGCTTTCTTT; cdr3_aa: CASSSTANTEAFF
d_call: NA; v_call: TRBV28; j_call: TRBJ1-1; clone_size: once; cdr3_nt: TGTGCCAGCAGTTTACAGGTTGGGTCCACTGAAGCTTTCTTT; cdr3_aa: CASSLQVGSTEAFF
d_call: NA; v_call: TRBV2; j_call: TRBJ2-2; clone_size: NA; cdr3_nt: TGTGCCAGCAGTGAATTCAGGGGAAAGGTTACCGGGGAGCTGTTTTTT; cdr3_aa: CASSEFRGKVTGELFF
d_call: NA; v_call: TRBV6-2/TRBV6-3; j_call: TRBJ2-6; clone_size: NA; cdr3_nt: TGTGCCAGCAGTAAACGGGTTGTGAGCTCTGGGGCCAACGTCCTGACTTTC; cdr3_aa: CASSKRVVSSGANVLTF
d_call: TRBD1; v_call: TRBV5-1; j_call: TRBJ1-6; clone_size: NA; cdr3_nt: TGCGCCAGCAGCCCTGGGCAGGGGGCGCTTGGAGGATCACCCCTCCACTTT; cdr3_aa: CASSPGQGALGGSPLHF
d_call: TRBD1; v_call: TRBV7-8; j_call: TRBJ1-5; clone_size: NA; cdr3_nt: TGTGCCAGCAGCTTAACAGGGGGGGGTGTGGGCAATCAGCCCCAGCATTTT; cdr3_aa: CASSLTGGGVGNQPQHF
d_call: NA; v_call: TRBV6-5; j_call: TRBJ1-2; clone_size: NA; cdr3_nt: TGTGCCAGCAGGATAACCCTAGAATCCGGCTACACCTTC; cdr3_aa: CASRITLESGYTF
d_call: NA; v_call: TRBV3-1/TRBV3-2; j_call: TRBJ2-3; clone_size: NA; cdr3_nt: TGTGCCAGCAGCCAAGACAGGGATACGCAGTATTTT; cdr3_aa: CASSQDRDTQYF
d_call: TRBD1; v_call: TRBV4-3; j_call: TRBJ1-2; clone_size: NA; cdr3_nt: TGCGCCAGCAGCCCTCAACGGACAGGGTTCGGCTACACCTTC; cdr3_aa: CASSPQRTGFGYTF
d_call: TRBD1; v_call: TRBV2; j_call: TRBJ2-7; clone_size: NA; cdr3_nt: TGTGCCAGCAGTGGGGACAGATCCTACGAGCAGTACTTC; cdr3_aa: CASSGDRSYEQYF
d_call: NA; v_call: TRBV4-3; j_call: TRBJ1-2; clone_size: NA; cdr3_nt: TGCGCCAGCAGCCAAGATTCGGGTAACAGGGTGAAGGGCTACACCTTC; cdr3_aa: CASSQDSGNRVKGYTF
d_call: TRBD2; v_call: TRBV9; j_call: TRBJ2-3; clone_size: NA; cdr3_nt: TGTGCCAGCAGCGTAGGACTAGCGGGAACAGATACGCAGTATTTT; cdr3_aa: CASSVGLAGTDTQYF
d_call: NA; v_call: TRBV29-1; j_call: TRBJ2-1; clone_size: NA; cdr3_nt: TGCAGCGTTGACAGATACAATGAGCAGTTCTTC; cdr3_aa: CSVDRYNEQFF
d_call: NA; v_call: TRBV30; j_call: TRBJ1-2; clone_size: NA; cdr3_nt: TGTGCCTGGAGTGTAACAGGGATGTACTATGGCTACACCTTC; cdr3_aa: CAWSVTGMYYGYTF
d_call: NA; v_call: TRBV5-8; j_call: TRBJ1-3; clone_size: NA; cdr3_nt: TGTGCCAGCAGCACCGGGACACCCGGAAACACCATATATTTT; cdr3_aa: CASSTGTPGNTIYF
d_call: NA; v_call: TRBV11-2; j_call: TRBJ1-2; clone_size: NA; cdr3_nt: TGTGCCAGCAGCCAGGACTGGGCGAAAACCTTC; cdr3_aa: CASSQDWAKTF
d_call: NA; v_call: TRBV28; j_call: TRBJ1-5; clone_size: once; cdr3_nt: TGTGCCAGCAGTTCTGGACTTTGGGGAGCGAGCAATCAGCCCCAGCATTTT; cdr3_aa: CASSSGLWGASNQPQHF
d_call: NA; v_call: TRBV24-1; j_call: TRBJ1-3; clone_size: NA; cdr3_nt: TGTGCCACCAGTGACTCTTTATCTGGAAACACCATATATTTT; cdr3_aa: CATSDSLSGNTIYF
d_call: NA; v_call: TRBV5-5; j_call: TRBJ1-1; clone_size: NA; cdr3_nt: TGTGCCAGCAGCTTGGCCGCGTCCCCGGGGAGGGACACTGAAGCTTTCTTT; cdr3_aa: CASSLAASPGRDTEAFF
d_call: NA; v_call: TRBV24-1; j_call: TRBJ1-2; clone_size: NA; cdr3_nt: TGTGCCACCAGTGATTCGAACAGGGTGGATGGCTACACCTTC; cdr3_aa: CATSDSNRVDGYTF
d_call: TRBD1; v_call: TRBV6-5; j_call: TRBJ1-2; clone_size: NA; cdr3_nt: TGTGCCAGCAGTTACCACCGGAAGGGGGCCGGGGGTGGCTACACCTTC; cdr3_aa: CASSYHRKGAGGGYTF
d_call: TRBD1; v_call: TRBV28; j_call: TRBJ2-7; clone_size: NA; cdr3_nt: TGTGCCAGCAGTGACAGGGGGTCCTCCTACGAGCAGTACTTC; cdr3_aa: CASSDRGSSYEQYF
d_call: NA; v_call: TRBV5-4; j_call: TRBJ2-1; clone_size: NA; cdr3_nt: TGTGCCAGCAATCCCCGCCCCGGGGTCTCCTACAATGAGCAGTTCTTC; cdr3_aa: CASNPRPGVSYNEQFF
d_call: NA; v_call: TRBV5-1; j_call: TRBJ1-4; clone_size: NA; cdr3_nt: TGCGCCAGCAGCGCCCCAGGGCCCTCTACCGAAAAACTGTTTTTT; cdr3_aa: CASSAPGPSTEKLFF
d_call: TRBD1; v_call: TRBV5-4; j_call: TRBJ1-1; clone_size: NA; cdr3_nt: TGTGCCAGCAGCTTGGACGGGACAGGGAACACTGAAGCTTTCTTT; cdr3_aa: CASSLDGTGNTEAFF
d_call: NA; v_call: TRBV7-2; j_call: TRBJ1-1; clone_size: NA; cdr3_nt: TGTGCCAGCAGCTTATACAGGGCGGCTGAAGCTTTCTTT; cdr3_aa: CASSLYRAAEAFF
d_call: TRBD1; v_call: TRBV6-1; j_call: TRBJ1-5; clone_size: NA; cdr3_nt: TGTGCCAGCAGTGGCCGGGACAGGGGGCGAAGTCAGCCCCAGCATTTT; cdr3_aa: CASSGRDRGRSQPQHF
d_call: TRBD1; v_call: TRBV5-4; j_call: TRBJ1-3; clone_size: NA; cdr3_nt: TGTGCCAGCAGCACCGACAGGGGGCTTGGAAACACCATATATTTT; cdr3_aa: CASSTDRGLGNTIYF
d_call: TRBD1; v_call: TRBV27; j_call: TRBJ2-2; clone_size: NA; cdr3_nt: TGTGCCAGCAGCAAACGGGGGACAGGTACCGGGGAGCTGTTTTTT; cdr3_aa: CASSKRGTGTGELFF
d_call: NA; v_call: TRBV28; j_call: TRBJ1-6; clone_size: NA; cdr3_nt: TGTGCCAGCAGCTTGCCACAGATTTCACCCCTCCACTTT; cdr3_aa: CASSLPQISPLHF
d_call: TRBD1; v_call: TRBV27; j_call: TRBJ2-7; clone_size: NA; cdr3_nt: TGTGCCAGCAGACGTGGACAGGGGGTTGGAGAGCAGTACTTC; cdr3_aa: CASRRGQGVGEQYF
d_call: NA; v_call: TRBV5-5; j_call: TRBJ2-7; clone_size: few; cdr3_nt: TGTGCCAGCAGCCCCCATGGACAAGCCTACGAGCAGTACTTC; cdr3_aa: CASSPHGQAYEQYF
d_call: NA; v_call: TRBV11-2; j_call: TRBJ2-2; clone_size: NA; cdr3_nt: TGTGCCAGCAGCTTGATTCTTCCGGGGTACCTTAACACCGGGGAGCTGTTTTTT; cdr3_aa: CASSLILPGYLNTGELFF
d_call: NA; v_call: TRBV6-5; j_call: TRBJ1-1; clone_size: once; cdr3_nt: TGTGCCAGCAGTCGTACGACCTCAGGGAACACTGAAGCTTTCTTT; cdr3_aa: CASSRTTSGNTEAFF
d_call: TRBD1; v_call: TRBV18; j_call: TRBJ2-1; clone_size: NA; cdr3_nt: TGTGCCAGCTCACCAACCCGGACAGGGCACAATGAGCAGTTCTTC; cdr3_aa: CASSPTRTGHNEQFF
d_call: TRBD1; v_call: TRBV5-1; j_call: TRBJ1-1; clone_size: NA; cdr3_nt: TGCGCCAGCAGTTCAGAATACATCGGACAGGGGAACACTGAAGCTTTCTTT; cdr3_aa: CASSSEYIGQGNTEAFF
d_call: NA; v_call: TRBV19; j_call: TRBJ1-2; clone_size: NA; cdr3_nt: TGTGCCAGTAGTCCCCAGATTAACTATGGCTACACCTTC; cdr3_aa: CASSPQINYGYTF
d_call: NA; v_call: TRBV6-2/TRBV6-3; j_call: TRBJ2-7; clone_size: NA; cdr3_nt: TGTGCCAGCAGCCCCCACGGGTATGAGCAGTACTTC; cdr3_aa: CASSPHGYEQYF
d_call: TRBD1; v_call: TRBV5-5; j_call: TRBJ1-1; clone_size: NA; cdr3_nt: TGTGCCAGCATTCAGGACAGGGGAACTGAAGCTTTCTTT; cdr3_aa: CASIQDRGTEAFF
d_call: NA; v_call: TRBV6-2/TRBV6-3; j_call: TRBJ2-7; clone_size: NA; cdr3_nt: TGTGCCAGCAGTTACATGGGGGGTTACGAGCAGTACTTC; cdr3_aa: CASSYMGGYEQYF